Following are 18 T cell receptor beta chains from one sample sequenced in a study of human T cells and chemical hapten exposure. Each CDR3 protein gets one entry after TCRdb re-called the RACE reads with MiXCR. The sample shows roughly 84,000 distinct CDR3 sequences, 8.5% to 12% of them seen only once. Noted time point: patch test 2, 6 weeks after DPC sensitization. As to treatment: therapeutic diphenylcyclopropenone sensitization with weekly scalp DPC. The sequencing here drew on whole blood, taken in connection with sensitization to the hapten diphenylcyclopropenone (DPC). Receptors were obtained from a woman in her forties or fifties with alopecia areata. Some clones in this sample may be carry-over from other donors' samples.

This chain connects TRBV12-3 or TRBV12-4 to TRBJ2-1; D gene uncertain. The germline V and J ends were trimmed by 3 bases and 8 bases, with 11 bases remaining between them. This CDR3 is built from 13 residues. CDR3 sequence reads: CASSFIGFDEQFF. The CDR3 nucleotides are TGTGCCAGCAGTTTTATCGGGTTTGATGAGCAGTTCTTC.

This clonotype was counted ten times or more. V gene TRBV9 combines with J gene TRBJ2-3, with 8 bases matching TRBD2. CDR1 is SGDLS and CDR2 is YYNGEE in the germline V gene. The V and J ends lost 3 bases and 8 bases, in that order; junction bases with no gene match: 2. This CDR3 is built from 12 residues. The CDR3: CASSGTSITQYF. The CDR3 DNA sequence: TGTGCCAGCAGCGGGACTAGCATTACGCAGTATTTT.

This clonotype was seen many times. This rearrangement joins TRBV28 to TRBJ1-2; a weak D match, TRBD1 (5 bases). V was cut by 3 bases and J by 4 bases, with 12 bases left in between. The germline V gene has CDR1 MDHEN and CDR2 SYDVKM. This CDR3 comprises 14 residues. The CDR3 DNA is TGTGCCAGCAGTTTCCAAGGGGCGAGCTATGGCTACACCTTC. Encoded protein: CASSFQGASYGYTF.

There are a few counts of this clonotype. The chain uses TRBV7-9 and TRBJ2-1; 8 nucleotides align to TRBD1. CDR1 is SEHNR and CDR2 is FQNEAQ in the germline V gene (reference sequence). CDR3 length: 15 amino acids. J lost 6 bases, V lost 5 bases, and 9 bases had no gene match. CDR3 in DNA: TGTGCCAGCAGCAGTTCGGGACAGGTACTCAATGAGCAGTTCTTC. Residues: CASSSSGQVLNEQFF.

There are a few counts of this clonotype. The V call is TRBV18, the J call TRBJ1-6, with 7 bases aligning to TRBD1. The CDR3 runs 14 residues. V dropped 5 bases and J dropped 10; count of bases not matched to a gene: 8. The germline V gene has CDR1 KGHSH and CDR2 LQKENI. The CDR3 coding sequence is TGTGCCAGCTCAAAAACAGGGGAGGAATCACCCCTCCACTTT. It encodes CASSKTGEESPLHF.

The V gene is TRBV20-1, the J gene TRBJ2-3; TRBD2 matches 11 bases. The junction had 5 bases not matched to a gene; V was cut back by 6 bases and J by 3 bases. CDR3 length equals 14 residues. Germline V gene lookup returns CDR1 DFQATT and CDR2 SNEGSKA (reference sequence). CDR3 region: CSATSGSSTDTQYF. The CDR3 region has the DNA TGCAGTGCCACTAGCGGGAGTTCGACAGATACGCAGTATTTT.

The table lists this clonotype with a few counts. The chain couples TRBV29-1 to TRBJ1-3; the D gene is possibly TRBD1 (5 bases). With 3 bases removed from V and 4 bases from J, the gap between germline ends came to 13 bases. The CDR3 consists of 14 residues. Germline V lookup: CDR1 SQVTM, CDR2 ANQGSEA. The CDR3 reads CSVDRLGGGNTIYF. CDR3 bases: TGCAGCGTTGATCGGTTGGGGGGAGGAAACACCATATATTTT.

Many counts were recorded for this clonotype. The chain is built from TRBV18 and TRBJ1-2; no firm D call. Germline V lookup: CDR1 KGHSH, CDR2 LQKENI. The CDR3 extends over 14 amino acids. The V end was cut by 1 base, the J end by 0 bases, with 6 bases between. CDR3 in DNA: TGTGCCAGCTCACCACAGGGCCCTAACTATGGCTACACCTTC. This gives the protein CASSPQGPNYGYTF.

This clonotype was recorded many times. V and J are TRBV27 and TRBJ2-2; D tentatively fits TRBD1 or TRBD2 (6 bases each). Trimming took 0 bases from V and 4 from J, leaving 12 bases between them. Germline V CDR1 and CDR2: MNHEY, SMNVEV (reference sequence). This CDR3 is 16 amino acids long. As DNA, the CDR3 is TGTGCCAGCAGTTTATCTCCGGGGGCGGGCACCGGGGAGCTGTTTTTT. This codes for CASSLSPGAGTGELFF.

This clonotype was observed many times. An end of the junction does not agree with germline; a read error may underlie this. The V gene is TRBV11-2, the J gene TRBJ2-1; D is possibly TRBD1 or TRBD2 (6 bases each). Germline V lookup: CDR1 SGHAT, CDR2 FQNNGV. This CDR3 is built from 15 residues. CDR3 region: CASSLVRGRYNEQFF. Written as DNA, the CDR3 is TGCGCCAGCAGCTTAGTGAGGGGGAGGTACAATGAGCAGTTCTTC.

This clonotype was seen repeatedly, ten times or more. This chain connects TRBV3-1 to TRBJ2-3, with D hard to call. CDR1 is LGHDT, CDR2 YNNKEL, per germline (reference sequence). The CDR3 extends over 16 amino acids. Trimming cost V 3 bases and J 1 base, with 14 bases left between them. CDR3 DNA sequence: TGTGCCAGCAGCCACCGAGAAATATCCGGCACAGATACGCAGTATTTT. Encoded protein: CASSHREISGTDTQYF.

V gene TRBV19 combines with J gene TRBJ1-5, with 7 bases matching TRBD1. The junction had 9 bases not matched to a gene; V was cut back by 10 bases and J by 0 bases. The germline CDR1 and CDR2 sequences are LNHDA and SQIVND (reference sequence). The CDR3 is made up of 15 amino acids. CDR3 nucleotide sequence: TGTGCCACCAGGGAGGGGGCTGCTAGCAATCAGCCCCAGCATTTT. This gives the protein CATREGAASNQPQHF.

Only a few counts were recorded for this clonotype. The chain employs TRBV11-2 and TRBJ2-2; possibly TRBD2 for D (5 bases). Trimming stripped 4 bases from V and 5 bases from J, with 14 bases between. CDR1 and CDR2 from the germline V gene are SGHAT and FQNNGV. The CDR3 contains 15 residues. CDR3 DNA: TGTGCCAGCAGCTCAAGTCCCCGAGGGACCGGGGAGCTGTTTTTT. This encodes CASSSSPRGTGELFF.

The rearrangement links TRBV10-3 to TRBJ2-7, with TRBD1 as a possible D gene (6 bases). V lost 2 bases, J lost 2 bases, and 7 bases lay in between. The CDR3 consists of 13 residues. CDR1 ENHRY and CDR2 SYGVKD come from the germline V gene. The CDR3 here is CAISEQGPYEQYF. The CDR3 nucleotides read TGTGCCATCAGTGAGCAGGGGCCCTACGAGCAGTACTTC.

The chain couples TRBV7-9 to TRBJ2-7; D tentatively fits TRBD1 or TRBD2 (6 bases each). V lost 5 bases and J 0 bases, leaving 20 bases between the germline ends. Germline V gene sequence: CDR1 SEHNR, CDR2 FQNEAQ (reference sequence). The length of the CDR3 is 17 residues. The CDR3 loop is CASSPSDQGRSSYEQYF. DNA for the CDR3: TGTGCCAGCAGCCCCTCGGACCAGGGGAGGAGCTCCTACGAGCAGTACTTC.

This clonotype was picked up a small number of times. This chain links TRBV29-1 with TRBJ1-2; unclear D gene. V shed 4 bases and J shed 0 bases, with 12 bases lying between them. CDR1 and CDR2 from the germline V gene are SQVTM and ANQGSEA. This CDR3 has 14 residues. CDR3 in amino acids: CSVVVATANYGYTF. The CDR3 DNA is TGCAGCGTTGTAGTGGCCACTGCTAACTATGGCTACACCTTC.

In its sample, this clonotype was seen many times. The V gene is TRBV29-1, the J gene TRBJ2-2; tentatively, D is TRBD2 (5 bases). V was pared by 0 bases and J by 0 bases, with 8 bases between. Looked up from germline, CDR1 is SQVTM and CDR2 is ANQGSEA. The CDR3 consists of 15 residues. CDR3 coding DNA: TGCAGCGTTGAAGACCCCGGGGCGAACACCGGGGAGCTGTTTTTT. Translating gives CSVEDPGANTGELFF.

This clonotype was observed a handful of times. The V gene is TRBV20-1, the J gene TRBJ2-5; D remains unclear. The CDR3 spans 8 residues. CDR1 and CDR2 from the germline V gene are DFQATT and SNEGSKA (reference sequence). V was pared by 6 bases and J by 9 bases, with 5 bases between. The CDR3: CSASPQYF. The CDR3 region has the DNA TGCAGTGCCTCCCCCCAGTACTTC.